These 5 T cell receptor beta chains originate from one sample sequenced in a study of blood T cells in healthy people across ages (dated by TCRdb to between 2014 and 2016). Library preparation employed 5' RACE. Sequencing was carried out with an Illumina HiSeq 2500. The second PCR ran for roughly 7 to 12 cycles and used a J-beta primer mix along with a sample-barcoded 5' primer. The public sequencing data were trimmed at Q25 with fastp and processed into clonotypes with MiXCR by TCRdb, which kept only in-frame beta chains. Each entry is one CDR3 protein sequence, shown with its most common DNA and genes. The sample table holds roughly 1,100,000 distinct CDR3 sequences, of which roughly a quarter were seen once. Jointly, the top ten make up 0.65% to 0.95% of the sample. These data were also reused for a study on T cells of mothers and their children.

Sequenced material: blood. These receptors all come from a girl aged 2-10 years in good health.

The rearrangement uses TRBV4-2 and TRBJ2-7, with 10 bases that match TRBD2. Germline lookup yields CDR1 LGHNA and CDR2 YNFKEQ. The CDR3 spans 17 residues. Trimming removed 0 bases from V and 2 bases from J; junction bases left unmatched: 7. The CDR3 region has the DNA TGTGCCAGCAGCCAAGATTTGGGGCTAGCGGGGGCCTACGAGCAGTACTTC. Encoded protein: CASSQDLGLAGAYEQYF.

The chain carries TRBV27 and TRBJ1-2, with a tentative D call TRBD1 (5 bases). The V gene's germline CDR1 is MNHEY and CDR2 SMNVEV (reference sequence). This CDR3 contains 15 residues. The V end lost 6 bases, the J end lost 1 base, and 15 bases lay between the germline ends. The CDR3 loop reads CASSLGGGINYGYTF. DNA of the CDR3: TGTGCCAGCAGCCTCGGGGGAGGGATTAACTATGGCTACACCTTC.

Only a few counts were recorded for this clonotype. The chain carries TRBV5-6 and TRBJ2-2; possibly TRBD1 or TRBD2 for D (6 bases each). CDR1 and CDR2 from the germline V gene are SGHDT and YYEEEE. V was trimmed by 5 bases and J by 6 bases, leaving 14 bases between them. The CDR3 runs to 14 residues. The CDR3 sequence: CASRRGAAAGELFF. CDR3 DNA: TGTGCCAGCAGGAGGGGGGCCGCTGCCGGGGAGCTGTTTTTT.

This clonotype showed up just a few times. The V gene is TRBV2, the J gene TRBJ1-1; maybe TRBD1 (5 bases). This CDR3 spans 11 amino acids. Looked up from germline, CDR1 is SNHLY and CDR2 is FYNNEI. V lost 9 bases to trimming and J lost 1 base, with 6 bases between them. CDR3 protein: CARGENTEAFF. As DNA, the CDR3 is TGTGCCAGGGGGGAGAACACTGAAGCTTTCTTT.

The chain joins TRBV12-3 or TRBV12-4 to TRBJ2-7; D perhaps matches TRBD2 (5 bases). With 3 bases removed from V and 3 bases from J, the gap between germline ends came to 12 bases. The CDR3 runs to 14 residues. DNA for the CDR3: TGTGCCAGCAGTTTTCGGGGTAGTCTCTACGAGCAGTACTTC. It is translated as CASSFRGSLYEQYF.